This TCR beta chain derives from a study of T cell changes during pregnancy in multiple sclerosis. Clones were sequenced by immunoSEQ multiplex PCR, and TCRdb holds only the in-frame ones, with some missing. This table has 100,000 or so clones, approximately 91% appearing once. The CDR3 consists of 12 residues. Trimming took off 4 bases at V and 8 bases at J, with 12 bases between the two ends. Germline values: CDR1 SQVTM, CDR2 ANQGSEA. The chain carries TRBV29-1 and TRBJ1-3; D call uncertain. The material was peripheral blood, obtained in the second trimester of pregnancy. The TCR sequence derives from a female donor with multiple sclerosis, enrolled in a pregnancy study. The CDR3 protein is CSVVGHGDTIYF. The CDR3 DNA sequence: TGCAGCGTTGTTGGGCACGGGGACACCATATATTTT.